This T cell receptor (beta chain) was recorded in a study of response to subunit inactivated influenza vaccine. General study points: A suggestion made by the authors is that each seasonal influenza vaccination recruits few new T cells.

TCRdb re-analysed the RT-PCR reads in MiXCR, keeping a single row per CDR3 protein. Among hundreds of thousands of distinct CDR3 sequences listed, around 8% were seen once. On this clonotype itself: Its matching antigen is unknown.

Source: PBMCs from blood, taken around 25 months after vaccination. The sequence derives from a man aged 45-69 years who received an inactivated influenza vaccine.

Here the CDR3 DNA reads TGTGCCAGCAGTTTCGGGAACCTATATAATTCACCCCTCCACTTT. Translated, it gives CASSFGNLYNSPLHF. The gene calls are TRBV12-3 or TRBV12-4 and TRBJ1-6, with D hard to call. The V end lost 3 bases, the J end lost 4 bases, and 10 bases lay between the germline ends. The CDR3 runs to 15 residues.